This T cell receptor beta chain was recovered during a study of T cells in Graves' hyperthyroidism and ophthalmopathy. The germline CDR1 and CDR2 sequences are SGHNT and YENEEA. The trim removed 3 bases at V and 4 bases at J, leaving 10 bases unmatched. The CDR3 spans 16 residues. This clonotype came up many times. From RNA transcripts, TCR beta CDR3 regions were amplified. HTBI primers were the set used in a first-round RT-PCR of the TCR CDR3. TCRdb reanalysed the multiplex PCR reads using MiXCR and keeps one entry per CDR3 protein. The sample contains 540,000 or so distinct CDR3 sequences, more than 45% of which appear only once.

Sequenced: peripheral blood or thyroid tissue (not recorded which). J is TRBJ2-5 and V is TRBV11-3; TRBD2 aligns across 8 bases. This clonotype originated in an adult woman with Graves' disease, either hyperthyroidism or ophthalmopathy (not recorded which). Here the CDR3 reads CASSFGVAGPSETQYF. In nucleotides, the CDR3 is TGTGCCAGCAGCTTTGGAGTAGCGGGACCCTCAGAGACCCAGTACTTC.